A selection of T cell receptor beta chains follows, all from one sample in a study of T cells after yellow fever vaccination. TCRdb re-called the 5' RACE reads with MiXCR, one entry per CDR3 protein. The table has approximately 580,000 distinct CDR3 sequences, about 15% seen once. The sequences come from PBMCs, collected 4 to 5 days after the first yellow fever vaccination. The origin of the receptors is a man between 18 and 29 years old who received the YFV17D yellow fever vaccine. CDR3s include the opening cysteine and the closing phenylalanine or tryptophan. D genes are given only for firm matches. Not every row has a clone size; where given, it reads once, few, many or a size class.

j_gene | abundance | v_gene | d_gene | CDR3nt | CDR3aa
TRBJ1-3 | - | TRBV11-2 | TRBD1 | TGTGCCAGCAGCATCGACCAGGGGGCTAGAGGAAACACCATATATTTT | CASSIDQGARGNTIYF
TRBJ2-1 | - | TRBV5-5 | - | TGTGCCAGCAGAGAGGGGAACAATGAGCAGTTCTTC | CASREGNNEQFF
TRBJ1-2 | - | TRBV6-1 | - | TGTGCCAGCAGGTCCGGGACACGGGCGTATGGCTACACCTTC | CASRSGTRAYGYTF
TRBJ2-1 | - | TRBV4-2 | - | TGTGCCAGCAGCCCACACAGAGACAATGAGCAGTTCTTC | CASSPHRDNEQFF
TRBJ1-6 | few | TRBV6-5 | - | TGTGCCAGCAGTTACTGGGGTTTCGGGGGGGGATATAATTCACCCCTCCACTTT | CASSYWGFGGGYNSPLHF
TRBJ2-2 | many | TRBV5-1 | TRBD1 | TGCGCCAGCAGTTCAGCGGGACAGGGCACCGGGGAGCTGTTTTTT | CASSSAGQGTGELFF
TRBJ2-2 | few | TRBV11-2 | TRBD2 | TGTGCCAGCAGCGATTATACTAGCGGGGTAACCGGGGAGCTGTTTTTT | CASSDYTSGVTGELFF
TRBJ2-7 | few | TRBV20-1 | - | TGCAGTGCTAGAGCCCCTCAGGGGTCCAACCGCCACGAGCAGTACTTC | CSARAPQGSNRHEQYF
TRBJ1-4 | few | TRBV20-1 | - | TGCAGTGCTAGACACAGCGAAAAACTGTTTTTT | CSARHSEKLFF
TRBJ2-4 | many | TRBV29-1 | TRBD1 | TGCAGCGTTGGAGGGGACAGGGGATCCAAAAACATTCAGTACTTC | CSVGGDRGSKNIQYF
TRBJ2-7 | few | TRBV16 | - | TGTGCCAGCACCCTATCCGTCTCCTACGAGCAGTACTTC | CASTLSVSYEQYF
TRBJ2-7 | - | TRBV5-1 | TRBD2 | TGCGCCAGCAGCGTGGGACTAGCGGGGGTTGAGCAGTACTTC | CASSVGLAGVEQYF
TRBJ2-5 | - | TRBV7-9 | - | TGTGCCAGCAGCTTAGGTGACAGAGAGTTTGAGACCCAGTACTTC | CASSLGDREFETQYF
TRBJ2-1 | - | TRBV10-3 | TRBD1 | TGTGCCACAGGGACAGGTGCGGATGAGCAGTTCTTC | CATGTGADEQFF
TRBJ2-3 | few | TRBV28 | TRBD2 | TGTGTCAGCAGTTTGGCGGGGGGGACAGATACGCAGTATTTT | CVSSLAGGTDTQYF
TRBJ1-2 | - | TRBV20-1 | TRBD1 | TGCAGTGCTTATTTTGGGACAGCAGGCTACACCTTC | CSAYFGTAGYTF